The source of this TCR beta chain is a study of blood T cell repertoires in COVID-19. The wider study: Sites in the United States, Italy and Spain provided acute and convalescent COVID-19 samples. Sample material is recorded as cDNA or gDNA derived from T cells, B-cell-depleted T cells, or PBMCs.

Trimming took 7 bases from V and 3 from J, leaving 7 bases between them. CDR1 and CDR2 (germline): MNHEY, SMNVEV (reference sequence). The CDR3 runs 12 residues. As handled by the study authors: Scientists estimated how many nucleated cells there were by amplifying reference gene primers. Assay used: immunoSEQ multiplex PCR; TCRdb lists only in-frame clones, some missing. The DNA was the basis for D and trimming; V, J and clone size are from that table. The sample has about 84,000 clones; 70% to 85% are singletons. Sample: peripheral blood. This chain connects TRBV27 to TRBJ1-5; no firm D call. This clonotype was obtained from a man aged 50 to 59 with active or convalescent COVID-19. Here the CDR3 DNA reads TGTGCCAGCACAGGAATCAATCAGCCCCAGCATTTT. It yields the protein CASTGINQPQHF.